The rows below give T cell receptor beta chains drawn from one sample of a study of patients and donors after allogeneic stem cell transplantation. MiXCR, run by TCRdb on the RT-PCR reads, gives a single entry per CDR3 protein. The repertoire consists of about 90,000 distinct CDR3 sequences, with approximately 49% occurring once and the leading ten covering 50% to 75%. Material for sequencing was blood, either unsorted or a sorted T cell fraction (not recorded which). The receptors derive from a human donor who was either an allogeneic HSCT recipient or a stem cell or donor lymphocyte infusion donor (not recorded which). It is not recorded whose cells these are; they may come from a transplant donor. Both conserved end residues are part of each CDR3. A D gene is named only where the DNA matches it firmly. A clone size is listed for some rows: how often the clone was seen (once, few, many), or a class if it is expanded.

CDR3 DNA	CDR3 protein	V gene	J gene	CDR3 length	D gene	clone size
TGTGCCAGCAGTTATTTCCGGGACAGGGGTTATTACACCTTC	CASSYFRDRGYYTF	TRBV6-5	TRBJ1-2	14	TRBD1	few
TGTGCCACCAGGCGGGGACAGGGGTTCAGCTCTGGGGCCAACGTCCTGACTTTC	CATRRGQGFSSGANVLTF	TRBV15	TRBJ2-6	18	TRBD1	-
TGTGCCAGCAGCTTGGGGGTACCCCAGCCCCAGCATTTT	CASSLGVPQPQHF	TRBV5-5	TRBJ1-5	13	-	-
TGTGCCAGCAGCTTTCAAACTCAGGACGCTTATGGCTACACCTTC	CASSFQTQDAYGYTF	TRBV7-2	TRBJ1-2	15	-	-
TGCAGCGTTGAAAGACAGGGAGGTGACTATGGCTACACCTTC	CSVERQGGDYGYTF	TRBV29-1	TRBJ1-2	14	TRBD1	-
TGCAGTGCTAGAGTTAGTCGAATGAACACTGAAGCTTTCTTT	CSARVSRMNTEAFF	TRBV20-1	TRBJ1-1	14	-	-
TGCAGCGCTGGGGACGGGGGGCTCAATCAGCCCCAGCATTTT	CSAGDGGLNQPQHF	TRBV29-1	TRBJ1-5	14	-	-
TGTGCCAGCAGTTCGGTAGGATCACCCCTCCACTTT	CASSSVGSPLHF	TRBV5-5	TRBJ1-6	12	-	-
TGCGCCAGCAGCCAAGAGTTCCTAGCGAACTACGAGCAGTACTTC	CASSQEFLANYEQYF	TRBV4-3	TRBJ2-7	15	-	-
TGCAGTGCTAGGACGGGGATCTATGGCTACACCTTC	CSARTGIYGYTF	TRBV20-1	TRBJ1-2	12	-	few
TGTGCCAGCAGTTGGAATGCTGATCTGAACACTGAAGCTTTCTTT	CASSWNADLNTEAFF	TRBV12-3/TRBV12-4	TRBJ1-1	15	-	few
TGTGCCAGCAGCGTAGCCCGACAGGGGTTCTACTATGGCTACACCTTC	CASSVARQGFYYGYTF	TRBV9	TRBJ1-2	16	TRBD1	-
TGCGCCAGCAGCTTGGAAGCTGAGGGGCGGCGGCGCGAGCAGTACTTC	CASSLEAEGRRREQYF	TRBV5-1	TRBJ2-7	16	-	-
TGCAGTGCTACGCGACAGGGGGCCGCGGATGAAAAACTGTTTTTT	CSATRQGAADEKLFF	TRBV20-1	TRBJ1-4	15	TRBD1	-
TGTGCCAGCAGTCTCGGTGGTGGCGAGCAGTACTTC	CASSLGGGEQYF	TRBV12-3/TRBV12-4	TRBJ2-7	12	-	-
TGCAGTGCTAGAGATTCGGCCGGGACGGCGAATGAAAAACTGTTTTTT	CSARDSAGTANEKLFF	TRBV20-1	TRBJ1-4	16	-	few
TGTGCCAGCAGCCCCAGGGGAGTGAGCAATCAGCCCCAGCATTTT	CASSPRGVSNQPQHF	TRBV7-2	TRBJ1-5	15	-	-
TGTGCCAGCAGCCCTAGTCAGAGCGCCGCCTACAATGAGCAGTTCTTC	CASSPSQSAAYNEQFF	TRBV11-2	TRBJ2-1	16	-	-
TGTGCCAGCAGCTGGGACAGGGGGGCTGAAGCTTTCTTT	CASSWDRGAEAFF	TRBV5-6	TRBJ1-1	13	TRBD1	-
TGTGCCAGCAGGTCGAGCAGGGCGAGGGGTGAAAAACTGTTTTTT	CASRSSRARGEKLFF	TRBV7-9	TRBJ1-4	15	-	-
TGTGCCATCAGAGAATCCGACTCGCTTTCCTACGAGCAGTACTTC	CAIRESDSLSYEQYF	TRBV10-3	TRBJ2-7	15	-	-
TGCGCCAGCAGCTTGGAGGGATGGGACACTGAAGCTTTCTTT	CASSLEGWDTEAFF	TRBV5-1	TRBJ1-1	14	-	-
TGTGCCAGCAGCTTAGACTGGGGTGGTGAGCAGTTCTTC	CASSLDWGGEQFF	TRBV7-9	TRBJ2-1	13	-	-
TGTGCCAGCAGTTACTCCGGAGGACCTGAAAAACTGTTTTTT	CASSYSGGPEKLFF	TRBV6-5	TRBJ1-4	14	-	few